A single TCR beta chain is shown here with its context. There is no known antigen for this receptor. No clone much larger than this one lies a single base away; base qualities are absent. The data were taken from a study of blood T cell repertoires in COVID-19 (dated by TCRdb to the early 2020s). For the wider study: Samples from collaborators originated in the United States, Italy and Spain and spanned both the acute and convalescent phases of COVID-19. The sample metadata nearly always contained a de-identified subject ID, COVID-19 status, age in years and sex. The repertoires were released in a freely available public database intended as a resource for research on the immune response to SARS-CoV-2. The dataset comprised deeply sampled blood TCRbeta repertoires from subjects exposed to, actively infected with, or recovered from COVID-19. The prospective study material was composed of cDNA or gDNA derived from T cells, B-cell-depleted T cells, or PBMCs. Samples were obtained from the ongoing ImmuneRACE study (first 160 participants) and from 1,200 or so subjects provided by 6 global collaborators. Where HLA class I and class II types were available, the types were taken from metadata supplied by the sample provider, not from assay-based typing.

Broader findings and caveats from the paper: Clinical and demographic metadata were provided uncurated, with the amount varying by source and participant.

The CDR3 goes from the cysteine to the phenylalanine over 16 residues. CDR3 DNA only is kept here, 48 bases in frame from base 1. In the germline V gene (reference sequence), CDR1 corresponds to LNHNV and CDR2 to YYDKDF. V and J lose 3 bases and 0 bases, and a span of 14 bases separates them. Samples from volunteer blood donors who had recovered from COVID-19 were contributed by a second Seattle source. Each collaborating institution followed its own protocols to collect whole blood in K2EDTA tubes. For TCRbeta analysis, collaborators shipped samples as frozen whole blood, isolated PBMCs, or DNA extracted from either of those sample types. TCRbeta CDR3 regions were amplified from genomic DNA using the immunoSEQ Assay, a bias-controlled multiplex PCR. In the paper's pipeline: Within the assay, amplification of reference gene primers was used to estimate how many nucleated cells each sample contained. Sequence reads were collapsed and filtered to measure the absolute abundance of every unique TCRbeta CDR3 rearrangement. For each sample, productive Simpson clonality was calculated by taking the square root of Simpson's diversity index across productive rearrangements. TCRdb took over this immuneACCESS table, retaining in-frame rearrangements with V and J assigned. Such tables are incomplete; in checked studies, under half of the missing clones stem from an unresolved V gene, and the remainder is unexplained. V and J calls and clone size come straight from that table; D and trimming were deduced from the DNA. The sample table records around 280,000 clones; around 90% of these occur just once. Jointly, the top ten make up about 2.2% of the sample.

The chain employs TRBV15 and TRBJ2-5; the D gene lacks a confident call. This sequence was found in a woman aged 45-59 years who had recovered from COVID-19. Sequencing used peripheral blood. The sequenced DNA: TGTGCCACCAGCAGTGGCCTCGAACGCTACCAAGAGACCCAGTACTTC. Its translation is CATSSGLERYQETQYF. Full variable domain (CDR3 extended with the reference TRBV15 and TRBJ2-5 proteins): DAMVIQNPRYQVTQFGKPVTLSCSQTLNHNVMYWYQQKSSQAPKLLFHYYDKDFNNEADTPDNFQSRRPNTSFCFLDIRSPGLGDTAMYLCATSSGLERYQETQYFGPGTRLLVL.